The entry below describes one T cell receptor beta chain. Antigen specificity is unknown. This sample's time point: week 35, safety follow-up. A single vaccine dose contained 300 ug of mutant IDH1 20-mer peptide, and topical imiquimod was used with it. J lost 4 bases, V lost 6 bases, and 8 bases had no gene match. The CDR3 runs to 14 residues. Germline CDR1 is MNHNY and CDR2 is SVGAGI (reference sequence). The data originate from a study of a mutant IDH1 vaccine in newly diagnosed glioma. About the research overall: Prior therapy was radiotherapy, temozolomide, or both; most received both.

Assay used: immunoSEQ multiplex PCR; TCRdb lists only in-frame clones, some missing. The data contain 30,000 to 40,000 clones, about 80% of them singletons. Here the sequenced sample was PBMCs, taken from a glioma patient whose treatment included an IDH1 peptide vaccine. The chain is built from TRBV6-6 and TRBJ1-1, with 7 positions matching TRBD1. The TCR originated in a man aged 40-49 years with glioma. Some clones in this sample may be carry-over from other donors' samples. The CDR3 spells CASRTPGQPTEAFF. Written as DNA, the CDR3 is TGTGCCAGCAGGACTCCGGGACAGCCCACTGAAGCTTTCTTT.